The clone carrying this T cell receptor (beta chain) was seen more than once but under ten times. TCRdb reprocessed the PCR reads via MiXCR and lists one record per CDR3 protein. The sample comprises 9,000 to 13,000 distinct CDR3 sequences, about 55% of which are singletons, and around 21% rests with the top ten. The data were obtained in a study of CD4 and CD8 cells across lung adenocarcinoma regions. Samples came from patients with localized non-small cell lung adenocarcinoma. This CDR3 comprises 15 residues. The V gene's germline CDR1 is LNHNV and CDR2 YYDKDF (reference sequence). Deletions cut 8 bases from V and 2 bases from J, with 16 bases between.

Sequencing input: CD4+ T cells from the center of a lung tumor. This clonotype originated in a male donor with lung adenocarcinoma. The CD4 and CD8 labels of this study may be unreliable. The chain combines TRBV15 with TRBJ2-1; a weak D match, TRBD2 (6 bases). The CDR3 bases are TGTGCCACCGAGACCCCGGGGAGGACCTACAATGAGCAGTTCTTC. Protein product: CATETPGRTYNEQFF.